This T cell receptor (beta chain) comes out of a study of T cell changes during pregnancy in multiple sclerosis. Libraries were prepared by immunoSEQ multiplex PCR; TCRdb keeps only in-frame clonotypes and omits some of them. Of about 61,000 clones detected, 85% to 90% appear once; the ten largest clones hold roughly 0.82%. The receptor comes from a female donor in good health, enrolled as a control in a pregnancy study. The starting material was peripheral blood, obtained in the first trimester of pregnancy.

The CDR3 region has the DNA TGTGCCAGTAGTATGAGGGACTTCAATCAGCCCCAGCATTTT. Translating it yields CASSMRDFNQPQHF. The V and J genes are TRBV19 and TRBJ1-5; D perhaps matches TRBD1 (5 bases). V gave up 3 bases and J gave up 3 bases, with 9 bases separating them. The CDR3 totals 14 residues. Germline assignment: CDR1 LNHDA and CDR2 SQIVND (reference sequence).